Shown below are 5 T cell receptor beta chains from a single sample sequenced in a study of shared clonotypes between healthy human individuals. Data came from immunoSEQ multiplex PCR; TCRdb stores just in-frame clones and leaves some out. The sample yields roughly 1,000,000 clones, about 80% seen once. Source material: memory CD4+ T cells from PBMCs. Regarding subset: CD45RA-negative fraction. The receptors come from a man in his late teens or twenties in good health. Some clones in this sample may be carry-over from other donors' samples.

V and J are TRBV7-9 and TRBJ2-5, with 11 bases fitting TRBD2. Looked up from germline, CDR1 is SEHNR and CDR2 is FQNEAQ (reference sequence). V gave up 5 bases and J gave up 1 base; unmatched junction bases: 6. The CDR3 spans 16 residues. The CDR3 loop is CASSVPTSGAQETQYF. The CDR3 bases are TGTGCCAGCAGCGTACCGACTAGCGGGGCCCAAGAGACCCAGTACTTC.

This chain links TRBV7-9 with TRBJ1-4; D is undetermined. The V and J ends lost 1 base and 2 bases respectively, with 5 bases between them. The germline V gene has CDR1 SEHNR and CDR2 FQNEAQ (reference sequence). CDR3 size: 14 residues. CDR3 sequence (DNA): TGTGCCAGCAGCTTAGGGAACACTAATGAAAAACTGTTTTTT. This encodes CASSLGNTNEKLFF.

The J gene is TRBJ2-7, the V gene TRBV28, with TRBD1 matching over 10 bases. Germline lookup yields CDR1 MDHEN and CDR2 SYDVKM. Trimming took 5 bases from V and 2 from J; bases not matched to a gene: 6. The CDR3 sequence is 15 residues long. CDR3: CASSQPGTGAYEQYF. The CDR3 DNA follows: TGTGCCAGCAGTCAACCCGGGACAGGGGCCTACGAGCAGTACTTC.

The chain links TRBV5-1 to TRBJ1-4, with D unclear. Germline CDR1 SGHRS, CDR2 YFSETQ. V was shortened by 1 base and J by 4 bases, with 8 bases between the two germline ends. The CDR3 consists of 14 residues. CDR3 residues: CASSLNPYNEKLFF. The CDR3 bases are TGCGCCAGCAGCTTGAATCCCTATAATGAAAAACTGTTTTTT.

The chain combines TRBV10-3 with TRBJ2-7; tentatively, D is TRBD1 or TRBD2 (6 bases each). V lost 4 bases to trimming and J lost 6 bases, with 25 bases between them. This CDR3 has 17 amino acids. Per germline, CDR1 ENHRY and CDR2 SYGVKD. In DNA form, the CDR3 reads TGTGCCATCAGTGCCTCGAAGTTGCAGGGGAGGAGAGGCGAGCAGTACTTC. Its translation is CAISASKLQGRRGEQYF.